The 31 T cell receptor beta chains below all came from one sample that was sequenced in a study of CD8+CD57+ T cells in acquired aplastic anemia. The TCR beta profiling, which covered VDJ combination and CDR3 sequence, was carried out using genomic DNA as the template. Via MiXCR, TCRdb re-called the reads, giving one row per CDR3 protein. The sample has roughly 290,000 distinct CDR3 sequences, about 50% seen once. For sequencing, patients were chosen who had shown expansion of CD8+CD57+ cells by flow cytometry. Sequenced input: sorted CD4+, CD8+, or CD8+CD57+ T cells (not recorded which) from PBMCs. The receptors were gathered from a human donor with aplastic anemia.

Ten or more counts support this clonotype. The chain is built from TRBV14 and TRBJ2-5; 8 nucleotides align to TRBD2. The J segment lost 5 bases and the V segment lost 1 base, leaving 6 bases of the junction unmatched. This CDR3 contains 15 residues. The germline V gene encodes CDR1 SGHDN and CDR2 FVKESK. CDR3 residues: CASSQVLAGLETQYF. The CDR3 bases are TGTGCCAGCAGCCAAGTTTTAGCGGGACTTGAGACCCAGTACTTC.

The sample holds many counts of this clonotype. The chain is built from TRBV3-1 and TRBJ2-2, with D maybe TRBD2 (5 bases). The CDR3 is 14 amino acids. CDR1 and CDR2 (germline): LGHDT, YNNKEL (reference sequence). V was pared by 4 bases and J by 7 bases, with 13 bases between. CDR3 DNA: TGTGCCAGCAGCCTCACGTGGGAGATCGGGGAGCTGTTTTTT. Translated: CASSLTWEIGELFF.

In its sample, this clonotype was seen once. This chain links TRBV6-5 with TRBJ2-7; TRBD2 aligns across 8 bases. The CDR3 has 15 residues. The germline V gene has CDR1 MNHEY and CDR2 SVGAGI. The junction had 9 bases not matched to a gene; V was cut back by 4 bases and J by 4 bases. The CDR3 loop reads CASSFGTSLSYEQYF. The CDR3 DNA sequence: TGTGCCAGCAGTTTTGGGACTAGTCTAAGTTACGAGCAGTACTTC.

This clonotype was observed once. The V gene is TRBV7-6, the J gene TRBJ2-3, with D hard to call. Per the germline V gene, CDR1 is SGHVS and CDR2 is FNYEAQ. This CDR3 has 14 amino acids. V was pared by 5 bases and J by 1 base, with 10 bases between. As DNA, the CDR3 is TGTGCCAGCAGCCGTGAGACGGGCACAGATACGCAGTATTTT. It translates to CASSRETGTDTQYF.

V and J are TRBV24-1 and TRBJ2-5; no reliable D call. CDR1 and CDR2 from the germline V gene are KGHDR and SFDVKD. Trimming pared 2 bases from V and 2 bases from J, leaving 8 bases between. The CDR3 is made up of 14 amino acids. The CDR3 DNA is TGTGCCACCAGTGATTGGAACAAACAAGAGACCCAGTACTTC. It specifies CATSDWNKQETQYF.

The CDR3 nucleotides are TGTGCCACCAGTGACCCCAGGACTAGCAGGCGGGACAATGAGCAGTTCTTC. As protein: CATSDPRTSRRDNEQFF. The chain couples TRBV24-1 to TRBJ2-1; 8 bases fit TRBD2. The V gene end was trimmed by 4 bases and the J gene end by 5 bases; junction bases not matched to a gene: 12. CDR1 is KGHDR and CDR2 is SFDVKD in the germline V gene. The CDR3 contains 17 residues.

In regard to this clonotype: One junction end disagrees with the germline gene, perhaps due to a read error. The chain's CDR3 is CATSRSGTAPTDTQYF. The CDR3 DNA sequence: TGTGCCACCAGCAGGTCAGGGACAGCCCCAACAGATACTCAGTATTTT. The chain couples TRBV15 to TRBJ2-3, with 7 bases lining up with TRBD1. Germline loops: CDR1 LNHNV, CDR2 YYDKDF (reference sequence). The CDR3 covers 16 residues. Combining the CDR3 with reference TRBV15 and TRBJ2-3 gives the whole variable domain DAMVIQNPRYQVTQFGKPVTLSCSQTLNHNVMYWYQQKSSQAPKLLFHYYDKDFNNEADTPDNFQSRRPNTSFCFLDIRSPGLGDTAMYLCATSRSGTAPTDTQYFGPGTRLTVL.

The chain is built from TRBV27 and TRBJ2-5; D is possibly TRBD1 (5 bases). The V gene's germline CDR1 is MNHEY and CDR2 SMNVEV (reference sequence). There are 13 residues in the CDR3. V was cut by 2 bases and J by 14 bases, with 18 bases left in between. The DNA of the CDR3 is TGTGCCAGCAGTTTAACCCAGGGAAGGGGTCCCTACTTC. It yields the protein CASSLTQGRGPYF.

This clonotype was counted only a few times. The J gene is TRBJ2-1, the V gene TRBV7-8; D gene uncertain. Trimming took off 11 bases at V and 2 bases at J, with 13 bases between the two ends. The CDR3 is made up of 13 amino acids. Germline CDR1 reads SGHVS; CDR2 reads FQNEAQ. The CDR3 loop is CACCLGPYNEQFF. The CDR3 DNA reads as TGTGCCTGCTGCCTCGGCCCCTACAATGAGCAGTTCTTC.

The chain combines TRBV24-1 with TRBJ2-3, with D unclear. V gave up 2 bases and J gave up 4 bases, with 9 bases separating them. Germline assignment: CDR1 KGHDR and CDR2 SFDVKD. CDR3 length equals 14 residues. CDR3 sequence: CATSDSIVADTQYF. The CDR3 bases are TGTGCCACCAGTGATTCCATAGTGGCAGATACGCAGTATTTT.

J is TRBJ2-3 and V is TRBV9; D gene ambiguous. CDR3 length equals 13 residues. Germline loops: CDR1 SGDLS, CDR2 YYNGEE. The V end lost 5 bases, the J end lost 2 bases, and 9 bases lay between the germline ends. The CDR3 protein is CASRSTYTDTQYF. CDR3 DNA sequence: TGTGCCAGCAGGAGCACCTACACAGATACGCAGTATTTT.

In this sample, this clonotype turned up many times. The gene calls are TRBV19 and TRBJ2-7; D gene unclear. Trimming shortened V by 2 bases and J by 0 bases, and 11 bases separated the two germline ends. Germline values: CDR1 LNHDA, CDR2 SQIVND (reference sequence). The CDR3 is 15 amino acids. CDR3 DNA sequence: TGTGCCAGTAGTATATCCCCCGAGAGCTCCTACGAGCAGTACTTC. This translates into CASSISPESSYEQYF.

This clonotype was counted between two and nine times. The CDR3 here is CASSLVRQGNTGELFF. CDR3 coding DNA: TGTGCCAGCAGCTTAGTAAGGCAGGGCAACACCGGGGAGCTGTTTTTT. The chain has TRBV7-9 and TRBJ2-2; a weak D match, TRBD1 (5 bases). V shed 1 base and J shed 2 bases, with 11 bases lying between them. Per germline, CDR1 SEHNR and CDR2 FQNEAQ (reference sequence). The CDR3 length is 16 residues.

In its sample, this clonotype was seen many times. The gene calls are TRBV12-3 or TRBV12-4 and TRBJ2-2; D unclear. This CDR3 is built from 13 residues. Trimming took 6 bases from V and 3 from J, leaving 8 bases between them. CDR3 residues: CASRGRDTGELFF. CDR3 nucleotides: TGTGCCAGCAGAGGACGAGACACCGGGGAGCTGTTTTTT.

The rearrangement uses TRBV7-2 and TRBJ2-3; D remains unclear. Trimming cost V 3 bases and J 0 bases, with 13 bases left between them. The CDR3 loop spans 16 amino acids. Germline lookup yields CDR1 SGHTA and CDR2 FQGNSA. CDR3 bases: TGTGCCAGCAGCTTCGTGGGCCCACCCAGCACAGATACGCAGTATTTT. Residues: CASSFVGPPSTDTQYF.

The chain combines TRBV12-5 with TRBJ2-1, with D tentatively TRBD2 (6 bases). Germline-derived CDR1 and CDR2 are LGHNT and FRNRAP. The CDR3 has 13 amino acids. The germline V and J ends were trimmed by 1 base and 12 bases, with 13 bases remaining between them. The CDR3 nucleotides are TGTGCTAGTGGTTTGGAAGGACACGGGGGGCAGTTCTTC. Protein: CASGLEGHGGQFF.

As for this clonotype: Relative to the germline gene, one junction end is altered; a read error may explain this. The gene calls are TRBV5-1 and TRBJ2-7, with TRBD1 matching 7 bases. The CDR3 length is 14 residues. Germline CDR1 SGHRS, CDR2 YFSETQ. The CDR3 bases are TGTGCCAGCAGCTCCGGGACAGCGAACACCGAGCAGTACTTC. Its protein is CASSSGTANTEQYF. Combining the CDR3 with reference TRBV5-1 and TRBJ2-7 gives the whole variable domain KAGVTQTPRYLIKTRGQQVTLSCSPISGHRSVSWYQQTPGQGLQFLFEYFSETQRNKGNFPGRFSGRQFSNSRSEMNVSTLELGDSALYLCASSSGTANTEQYFGPGTRLTVT.

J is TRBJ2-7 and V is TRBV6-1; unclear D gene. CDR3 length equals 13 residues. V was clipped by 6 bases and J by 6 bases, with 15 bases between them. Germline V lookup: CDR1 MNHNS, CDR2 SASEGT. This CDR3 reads CASRIGRLTEQYF. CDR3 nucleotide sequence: TGTGCCAGCAGAATAGGCAGGCTAACCGAGCAGTACTTC.

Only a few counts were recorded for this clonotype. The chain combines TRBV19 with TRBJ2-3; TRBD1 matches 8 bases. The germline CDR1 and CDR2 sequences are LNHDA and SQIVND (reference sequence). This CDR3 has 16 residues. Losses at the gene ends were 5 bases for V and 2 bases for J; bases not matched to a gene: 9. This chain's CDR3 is CASSASRGLHTDTQYF. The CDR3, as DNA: TGTGCCAGTAGTGCGTCCAGGGGGCTCCACACAGATACGCAGTATTTT.

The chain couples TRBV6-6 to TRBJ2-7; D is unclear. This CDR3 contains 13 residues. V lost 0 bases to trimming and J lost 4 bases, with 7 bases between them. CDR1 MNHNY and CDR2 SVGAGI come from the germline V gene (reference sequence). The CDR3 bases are TGTGCCAGCAGTTACTCCGCCTCGTACGAGCAGTACTTC. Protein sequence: CASSYSASYEQYF.

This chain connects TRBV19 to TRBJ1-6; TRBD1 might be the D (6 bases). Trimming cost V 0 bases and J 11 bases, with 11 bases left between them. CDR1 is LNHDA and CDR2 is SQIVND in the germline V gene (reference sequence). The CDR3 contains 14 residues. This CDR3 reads CASSIENPGAPLHF. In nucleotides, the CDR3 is TGTGCCAGTAGTATAGAAAACCCAGGGGCACCCCTCCACTTT.

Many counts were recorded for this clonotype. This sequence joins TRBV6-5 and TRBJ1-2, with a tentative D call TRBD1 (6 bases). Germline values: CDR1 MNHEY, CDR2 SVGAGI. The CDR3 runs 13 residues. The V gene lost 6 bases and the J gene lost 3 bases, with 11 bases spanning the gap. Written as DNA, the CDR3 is TGTGCCAGCAGCCTGGGGGCGTACTATGGCTACACCTTC. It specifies CASSLGAYYGYTF.

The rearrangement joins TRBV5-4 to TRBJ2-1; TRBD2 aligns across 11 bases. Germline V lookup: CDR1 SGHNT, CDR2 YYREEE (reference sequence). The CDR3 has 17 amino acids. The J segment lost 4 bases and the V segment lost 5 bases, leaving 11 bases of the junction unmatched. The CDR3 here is CASRNPTSGRTYNEQFF. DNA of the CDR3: TGTGCCAGCAGGAACCCCACTAGCGGGAGAACTTACAATGAGCAGTTCTTC. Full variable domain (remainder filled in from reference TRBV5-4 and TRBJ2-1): ETGVTQSPTHLIKTRGQQVTLRCSSQSGHNTVSWYQQALGQGPQFIFQYYREEENGRGNFPPRFSGLQFPNYSSELNVNALELDDSALYLCASRNPTSGRTYNEQFFGPGTRLTVL.

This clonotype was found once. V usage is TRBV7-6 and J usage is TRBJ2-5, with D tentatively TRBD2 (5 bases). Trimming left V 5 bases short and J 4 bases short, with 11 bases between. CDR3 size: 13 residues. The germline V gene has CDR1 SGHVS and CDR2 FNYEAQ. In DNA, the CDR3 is TGTGCCAGCAGCCCCTGGGGAGCAGAGACCCAGTACTTC. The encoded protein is CASSPWGAETQYF.

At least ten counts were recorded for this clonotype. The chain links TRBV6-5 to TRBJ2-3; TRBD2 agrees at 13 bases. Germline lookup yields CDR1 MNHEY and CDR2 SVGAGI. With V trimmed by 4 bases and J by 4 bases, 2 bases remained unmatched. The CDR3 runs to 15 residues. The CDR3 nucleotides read TGTGCCAGCAGTTTTGGACTAGCGGGAGCAGATACGCAGTATTTT. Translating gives CASSFGLAGADTQYF.

The CDR3 DNA sequence: TGCGCCAGCAGCTCGACCCTTAGCACAGATACGCAGTATTTT. It translates to CASSSTLSTDTQYF. V usage is TRBV5-1 and J usage is TRBJ2-3; unclear D gene. The V end was cut by 3 bases, the J end by 0 bases, with 8 bases between. This CDR3 contains 14 residues. CDR1 and CDR2 (germline): SGHRS, YFSETQ.

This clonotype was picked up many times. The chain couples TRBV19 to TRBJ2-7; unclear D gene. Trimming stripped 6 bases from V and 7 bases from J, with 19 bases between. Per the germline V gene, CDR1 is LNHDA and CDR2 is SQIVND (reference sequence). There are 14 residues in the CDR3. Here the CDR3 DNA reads TGTGCCAGTAGCCCAAGGGTCCCTCTTGTAGAGCAGTACTTC. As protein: CASSPRVPLVEQYF.

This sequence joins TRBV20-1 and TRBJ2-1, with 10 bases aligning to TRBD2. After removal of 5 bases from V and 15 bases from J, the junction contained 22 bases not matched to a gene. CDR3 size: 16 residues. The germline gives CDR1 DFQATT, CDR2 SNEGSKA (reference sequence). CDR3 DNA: TGCAGTGCTTCATTCCCCCCGGGACTAGCGTCCGGGGATCTGTTCTTC. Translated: CSASFPPGLASGDLFF.

In nucleotides, the CDR3 is TGCAGCGTTGTCGGGGACACGGTTTTGCAGTTCTTC. Translation: CSVVGDTVLQFF. The chain employs TRBV29-1 and TRBJ2-1; TRBD1 is a possible D gene (6 bases). The CDR3 is 12 amino acids. Germline-derived CDR1 and CDR2 are SQVTM and ANQGSEA. Trimming left V 4 bases short and J 12 bases short, with 16 bases between.

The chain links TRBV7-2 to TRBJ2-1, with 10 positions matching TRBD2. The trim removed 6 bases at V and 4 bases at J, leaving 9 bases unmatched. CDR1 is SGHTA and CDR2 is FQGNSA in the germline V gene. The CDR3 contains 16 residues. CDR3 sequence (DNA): TGTGCCAGCAGTTGGGGGCTAGCGGGGGATTACAATGAGCAGTTCTTC. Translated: CASSWGLAGDYNEQFF.

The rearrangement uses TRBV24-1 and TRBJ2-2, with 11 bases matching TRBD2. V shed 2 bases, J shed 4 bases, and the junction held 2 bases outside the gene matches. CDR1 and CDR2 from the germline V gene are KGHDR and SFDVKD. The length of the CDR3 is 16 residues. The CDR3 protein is CATSDSGTSGTGELFF. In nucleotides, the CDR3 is TGTGCCACCAGTGATTCCGGGACTAGCGGCACCGGGGAGCTGTTTTTT.